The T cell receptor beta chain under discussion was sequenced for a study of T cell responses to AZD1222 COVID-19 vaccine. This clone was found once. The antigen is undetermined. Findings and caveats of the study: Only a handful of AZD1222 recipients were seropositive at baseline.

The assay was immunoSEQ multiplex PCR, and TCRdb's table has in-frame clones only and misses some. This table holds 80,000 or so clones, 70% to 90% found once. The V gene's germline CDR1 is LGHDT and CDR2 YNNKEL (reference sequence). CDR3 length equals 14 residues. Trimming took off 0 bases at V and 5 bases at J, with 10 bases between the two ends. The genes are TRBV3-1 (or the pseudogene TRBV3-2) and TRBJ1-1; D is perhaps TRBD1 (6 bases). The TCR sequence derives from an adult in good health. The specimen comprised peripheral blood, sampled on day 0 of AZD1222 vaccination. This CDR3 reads CASSQDWGRTEAFF. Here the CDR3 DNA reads TGTGCCAGCAGCCAAGATTGGGGGCGAACTGAAGCTTTCTTT.